Sequencing of this T cell receptor beta chain was carried out in a study of Ad26.COV2.S vaccination and SARS-CoV-2 variants. The CDR3 is made up of 15 amino acids. From germline, CDR1 is MNHEY and CDR2 SVGAGI. V dropped 6 bases and J dropped 5; count of bases not matched to a gene: 7. Study-level results: Reported post-vaccination CD8+ and CD4+ T cell responses to spike showed substantial breadth. Vaccinees displayed broader spike-specific TCR repertoires than placebo recipients. Analyses that measured TCR breadth and depth may have underestimated total T cell responses. Participants given vaccine showed non-spike TCR breadth similar to that of placebo recipients.

About this clone itself: Its antigen is unidentified.

Generated by immunoSEQ multiplex PCR, the TCRdb table keeps only in-frame clones and is missing some. The repertoire holds approximately 400,000 clones, about 91% seen once, with 3% to 5% in the top ten. The clonotype originates from a human donor who had recovered from COVID-19. The chain combines TRBV6-5 with TRBJ2-2; 9 positions match TRBD1. The sequences come from peripheral blood, collected after recovery from COVID-19. The CDR3 sequence is CASSRDRVVTGELFF. CDR3 in DNA: TGTGCCAGCAGCCGGGACAGGGTTGTAACCGGGGAGCTGTTTTTT.